Listed below are T cell receptor beta chains from one sample, sequenced in a study of CD4 T cells in relation to SARS-CoV-2 and coronaviruses. Sequencing used immunoSEQ multiplex PCR; TCRdb keeps in-frame clones, though not all of them. The sample contains 30,000 or so clones, about three quarters of which appear only once. These receptors' targets are unknown. Specimen: CD4+ T cells from PBMCs, cultured in vitro. The receptors stem from a human donor in good health. CDR3s include the opening cysteine and the closing phenylalanine or tryptophan.

v_call cdr3_aa
TRBV5-1 CASSFGGGADTGELFF
TRBV5-1 CASSLTGTGEWGEAFF
TRBV3-1/TRBV3-2 CASSQGLQGAAYNEQFF
TRBV7-6 CASSLAPSGSVYEQYF
TRBV7-3 CASSSNRGSYNEQFF
TRBV7-6 CASRSPGRGGANVLTF
TRBV11-3 CASSLVGGRDTQYF
TRBV10-2 CASRDLQASLAETQYF
TRBV4-3 CASSRGRLNTEAFF
TRBV14 CASSQGATGWETQYF
TRBV9 CASSVAGPSGANVLTF
TRBV2 CASSDTTVNTEAFF
TRBV5-6 CASSPDRRAYEQYF
TRBV6-5 CASSWATTNEKLFF
TRBV6-6 CASSDGGGGYTF
TRBV6-1 CASSEAADLNQPQHF